This T cell receptor beta chain comes out of a study of cytomegalovirus exposure and HLA in healthy donors. For the study at large: Membership in the Caucasian-associated ancestry cluster was found for about 80% of 350 to 450 genotyped donors. Study-level results: In a later analysis, compared with equally common non-associated chains, HLA-associated beta chains were more expanded. In an earlier analysis, most TCR beta V segments were productive about 87% or about 30% of the time.

The germline V gene encodes CDR1 MNHNS and CDR2 SASEGT. The CDR3 is made up of 15 amino acids. Between the trimmed V and J ends, which lost 7 bases and 0 bases, there was a span of 15 bases. As concerns this clone: The antigen is unknown.

Researchers ran the PCR with 60 Vbeta and 13 Jbeta primers. This table comes from immunoSEQ multiplex PCR, and its TCRdb copy is limited to in-frame clones, with some not included. The sample lists over 120,000 clones, 65% to 90% seen once, with less than 3% in the top ten. Donors in the study were healthy people who gave bone marrow. The clonotype was recovered from a woman in her 30s in good health and CMV-seronegative. Sequencing was carried out using PBMCs. This chain joins TRBV6-1 and TRBJ1-2, with unresolved D. The CDR3 DNA is TGTGCCAGCATCATATTAAACGGAGCTAACTATGGCTACACCTTC. Translated, it gives CASIILNGANYGYTF.